These 23 T cell receptor beta chains were sequenced from one sample in a study of cytomegalovirus exposure and HLA in healthy donors. The PCR employed 60 Vbeta primers together with 13 Jbeta primers. Here immunoSEQ multiplex PCR was the method, and the copy in TCRdb shows in-frame clones only, minus some. This listing includes about 190,000 clones. The sequenced sample consisted of PBMCs. The receptors here all came from a woman aged 25-40 years in good health and CMV-seropositive.

This chain links TRBV28 with TRBJ1-5, with 11 bases identical to TRBD1. The junction had 3 bases not matched to a gene; V was cut back by 2 bases and J by 6 bases. CDR3 size: 15 residues. Per the germline V gene, CDR1 is MDHEN and CDR2 is SYDVKM. The CDR3 DNA is TGTGCCAGCAGTTTAGGAGGGACAGGGGGTCAGCCCCAGCATTTT. Protein product: CASSLGGTGGQPQHF.

The chain carries TRBV4-1 and TRBJ1-5, with D perhaps matching TRBD1 (6 bases). CDR1 MGHRA and CDR2 YSYEKL come from the germline V gene. The CDR3 sequence is 17 residues long. Trimming left V 0 bases short and J 7 bases short, with 19 bases between. CDR3 residues: CASSQDGAGDDGQPQHF. In DNA form, the CDR3 reads TGCGCCAGCAGCCAAGATGGGGCAGGGGATGATGGCCAGCCCCAGCATTTT.

The V call is TRBV19, the J call TRBJ1-2; D unclear. V was clipped by 1 base and J by 3 bases, with 6 bases between them. The CDR3 is 13 residues long. The germline CDR1 and CDR2 sequences are LNHDA and SQIVND (reference sequence). The CDR3 sequence is CASSIGADYGYTF. CDR3 DNA: TGTGCCAGTAGTATAGGGGCAGACTATGGCTACACCTTC.

This chain connects TRBV5-1 to TRBJ1-2, with 8 positions matching TRBD1. CDR1 and CDR2 from the germline V gene are SGHRS and YFSETQ. The CDR3 is 15 amino acids. The J segment lost 4 bases and the V segment lost 3 bases, leaving 8 bases of the junction unmatched. CDR3 nucleotides: TGCGCCAGCAGCTACGACAGGGGATCAGGCTATGGCTACACCTTC. Its translation: CASSYDRGSGYGYTF. The full variable domain, its missing parts supplied by reference TRBV5-1 and TRBJ1-2, is KAGVTQTPRYLIKTRGQQVTLSCSPISGHRSVSWYQQTPGQGLQFLFEYFSETQRNKGNFPGRFSGRQFSNSRSEMNVSTLELGDSALYLCASSYDRGSGYGYTFGSGTRLTVV.

CDR3 DNA sequence: TGTGCCAGCGGGAGGCAGGGTCAAACTGAAGCTTTCTTT. It translates to CASGRQGQTEAFF. The rearrangement links TRBV6-1 to TRBJ1-1, with D maybe TRBD1 (5 bases). In germline, CDR1 is MNHNS, CDR2 SASEGT. The ends were cut back, 8 bases at V and 5 bases at J, with 15 bases in the middle. This CDR3 is 13 amino acids long.

The rearrangement links TRBV6-5 to TRBJ1-1; no clear D gene. Deletions cut 7 bases from V and 1 base from J, with 13 bases between. The CDR3 has 14 amino acids. The germline V gene has CDR1 MNHEY and CDR2 SVGAGI. The CDR3 region has the DNA TGTGCCAGCAATGCCTTAACAGCGAACACTGAAGCTTTCTTT. Translating it yields CASNALTANTEAFF.

The chain uses TRBV6-1 and TRBJ1-1; possibly TRBD1 for D (6 bases). This CDR3 is built from 11 residues. Per germline, CDR1 MNHNS and CDR2 SASEGT. Trimming removed 6 bases from V and 8 bases from J, with 10 bases in between. CDR3 region: CASSQDREAFF. The CDR3 region has the DNA TGTGCCAGCAGCCAAGACAGGGAAGCTTTCTTT.

The chain couples TRBV10-1 to TRBJ1-1, with TRBD1 as a possible D gene (5 bases). CDR3 length: 12 amino acids. The ends were cut back, 5 bases at V and 2 bases at J, with 6 bases in the middle. The germline V gene encodes CDR1 WNHNN and CDR2 SYGVQD (reference sequence). Here the CDR3 reads CASSWTNTEAFF. Here the CDR3 DNA reads TGCGCCAGCAGTTGGACAAACACTGAAGCTTTCTTT.

The chain is built from TRBV27 and TRBJ2-7, with D perhaps matching TRBD2 (6 bases). In germline, CDR1 is MNHEY, CDR2 SMNVEV (reference sequence). V was trimmed by 7 bases and J by 4 bases, leaving 23 bases between them. The CDR3 contains 16 residues. CDR3 bases: TGTGCCAGCACCTCAAGTAGGCCGGGAGTTGGATACGAGCAGTACTTC. Its translation: CASTSSRPGVGYEQYF.

V gene TRBV30 combines with J gene TRBJ2-6; D is uncertain. CDR1 is GTSNPN, CDR2 SVGIG, per germline (reference sequence). The germline V and J ends were trimmed by 7 bases and 4 bases, with 14 bases remaining between them. The CDR3 length is 14 residues. As DNA, the CDR3 is TGTGCCTCCTGGAGAGGCCGGGGGGCCAACGTCCTGACTTTC. It codes for CASWRGRGANVLTF.

The gene calls are TRBV19 and TRBJ2-1; 7 bases map to TRBD1. The trim removed 1 base at V and 9 bases at J, leaving 6 bases unmatched. The CDR3 spans 14 residues. Germline values: CDR1 LNHDA, CDR2 SQIVND (reference sequence). The CDR3 protein is CASSIGFAGGEQFF. The CDR3 bases are TGTGCCAGTAGTATAGGGTTTGCAGGGGGTGAGCAGTTCTTC.

This chain connects TRBV5-1 to TRBJ2-1; 11 bases align to TRBD1. This CDR3 region has 15 residues. V was pared by 3 bases and J by 6 bases, with 5 bases of the junction left unmatched. Germline V lookup: CDR1 SGHRS, CDR2 YFSETQ. The CDR3 region is CASSSPGQGGNEQFF. DNA of the CDR3: TGCGCCAGCAGCTCCCCGGGACAGGGGGGCAATGAGCAGTTCTTC.

The chain has TRBV15 and TRBJ2-3; D is perhaps TRBD2 (6 bases). The CDR3 is made up of 14 amino acids. Germline lookup yields CDR1 LNHNV and CDR2 YYDKDF (reference sequence). Trimming stripped 1 base from V and 4 bases from J, with 9 bases between. Here the CDR3 DNA reads TGTGCCACCAGCAGAGGGCCTAGCGCAGATACGCAGTATTTT. Protein sequence: CATSRGPSADTQYF.

This chain links TRBV6-1 with TRBJ2-7; 7 nucleotides match TRBD1. The CDR3 is 17 residues long. Germline CDR1 reads MNHNS; CDR2 reads SASEGT. Unmatched junction bases numbered 9, after V lost 1 base and J lost 0 bases. This CDR3 reads CASSEGDSLTSSYEQYF. As DNA, the CDR3 is TGTGCCAGCAGTGAAGGGGACAGCTTAACTAGCTCCTACGAGCAGTACTTC.

V usage is TRBV29-1 and J usage is TRBJ1-1, with 8 nucleotides matching TRBD1. The V gene's germline CDR1 is SQVTM and CDR2 ANQGSEA. There are 14 residues in the CDR3. Trimming at V came to 7 bases and at J to 5 bases, leaving 12 bases not matched to a gene. CDR3 loop: CSAMPQGAGTEAFF. The CDR3 DNA sequence: TGCAGCGCCATGCCCCAGGGGGCCGGAACTGAAGCTTTCTTT.

V and J are TRBV2 and TRBJ2-1, with D possibly being TRBD1 (5 bases). V lost 3 bases and J lost 0, with 9 bases in between. The germline CDR1 and CDR2 sequences are SNHLY and FYNNEI. The CDR3 runs to 15 residues. The CDR3 loop is CASSEQGSSYNEQFF. DNA of the CDR3: TGTGCCAGCAGTGAGCAGGGCAGCTCCTACAATGAGCAGTTCTTC.

The V call is TRBV9, the J call TRBJ1-4, with D perhaps TRBD1 (6 bases). The germline V gene has CDR1 SGDLS and CDR2 YYNGEE. V lost 3 bases, J lost 5 bases, and 17 bases lay in between. The CDR3 loop spans 16 amino acids. CDR3 in amino acids: CASSGSTGTRNEKLFF. CDR3 nucleotides: TGTGCCAGCAGCGGTTCAACAGGGACGCGAAATGAAAAACTGTTTTTT.

Notes on this clone: The sample carries other DNA sequences with the same CDR3. V usage is TRBV6-5 and J usage is TRBJ2-7; 7 positions match TRBD1. Germline CDR1 and CDR2: MNHEY and SVGAGI. V shed 1 base, J shed 2 bases, and the junction held 2 bases outside the gene matches. CDR3 size: 14 residues. The CDR3 loop is CASSYLTGTYEQYF. The CDR3 region has the DNA TGTGCCAGCAGTTACTTGACAGGGACCTACGAGCAGTACTTC.

The V gene is TRBV27, the J gene TRBJ1-4; 7 positions agree with TRBD1. The CDR3 sequence is 15 residues long. The ends lost 5 bases at V and 6 bases at J; junction bases unmatched: 9. CDR1 and CDR2 (germline): MNHEY, SMNVEV (reference sequence). This CDR3 is CASSHTWTGDEKLFF. CDR3 bases: TGTGCCAGCAGTCACACTTGGACAGGAGATGAAAAACTGTTTTTT.

The chain recombines TRBV6-1 with TRBJ2-2; TRBD2 matches at 10 bases. The ends lost 1 base at V and 3 bases at J; junction bases unmatched: 8. Germline CDR1 is MNHNS and CDR2 is SASEGT. This CDR3 has 18 residues. The CDR3 region has the DNA TGTGCCAGCAGTGAAGTATTAGCGGGAGGCGGGGACACCGGGGAGCTGTTTTTT. Amino acid sequence: CASSEVLAGGGDTGELFF.

J is TRBJ2-5 and V is TRBV30; weak D call: TRBD2 (5 bases). The end of the DNA is better explained by TRBJ2-7, so the J call may be wrong. The CDR3 loop spans 17 amino acids. CDR1 and CDR2 (germline): GTSNPN, SVGIG (reference sequence). CDR3 DNA: TGTGCCTGGAGCCGATCGGACCGGACTCCGAGCTCCTACGAGCAGTACTTC. It translates to CAWSRSDRTPSSYEQYF.

This chain links TRBV6-5 with TRBJ1-1; 7 bases map to TRBD1. With V trimmed by 6 bases and J by 5 bases, 9 bases remained unmatched. CDR1 and CDR2 from the germline V gene are MNHEY and SVGAGI. CDR3 length: 14 residues. The CDR3 region has the DNA TGTGCCAGCAGAATACAGGGGCATAGGACTGAAGCTTTCTTT. This translates into CASRIQGHRTEAFF.

The genes are TRBV27 and TRBJ2-7; 7 bases map to TRBD2. Per the germline V gene, CDR1 is MNHEY and CDR2 is SMNVEV (reference sequence). J gave up 6 bases and V 6 bases, and 5 bases lay outside the gene matches. The CDR3 covers 12 residues. Here the CDR3 DNA reads TGTGCCAGCAGCACCCCGGGAGGCGAGCAGTACTTC. It translates to CASSTPGGEQYF.